This T cell receptor beta chain was sequenced for a study of T-cell reconstitution after alpha-beta-depleted transplantation in children. Preparation of the TCRbeta library used unique molecular identifiers. TCRdb reanalysed the PCR reads using MiXCR and keeps one entry per CDR3 protein. This table has around 360,000 distinct CDR3 sequences, about a tenth appearing once. This clonotype originated in a human donor who donated a stem cell graft to a child with acute lymphoblastic leukemia. The source was PBMCs from the stem cell graft donor, collected from the stem cell graft.

The CDR3 bases are TGCAGCGTTCTACTGGGGGGTGAGAACACTGAAGCTTTCTTT. Its protein is CSVLLGGENTEAFF. This chain joins TRBV29-1 and TRBJ1-1; possible D gene TRBD1, 5 bases. The V gene lost 5 bases and the J gene lost 1 base, with 14 bases spanning the gap. CDR1 is SQVTM, CDR2 ANQGSEA, per germline. This CDR3 is 14 amino acids long.